The 4 T cell receptor beta chains below all came from one sample that was sequenced in a study of control samples from healthy donors and cancer patients. Repertoires were generated with immunoSEQ multiplex PCR, while TCRdb's copy carries only in-frame clones and drops some. Counted here are 120,000 or so clones, more than 70% occurring once; the ten biggest clones make up roughly 3%. The specimen was blood. Receptors were obtained from a man in his 60s in good health.

This rearrangement joins TRBV7-9 to TRBJ1-2; no reliable D call. The V end was cut by 1 base, the J end by 8 bases, with 14 bases between. In germline, CDR1 is SEHNR, CDR2 FQNEAQ (reference sequence). The CDR3 contains 14 residues. CDR3 in amino acids: CASSLGELMRGYTF. The CDR3 DNA reads as TGTGCCAGCAGCTTAGGGGAGCTCATGCGGGGCTACACCTTC.

This chain connects TRBV6-5 to TRBJ1-4; D is ambiguous. The CDR3 runs to 16 residues. V was clipped by 0 bases and J by 2 bases, with 10 bases between them. Germline V gene sequence: CDR1 MNHEY, CDR2 SVGAGI. CDR3 coding DNA: TGTGCCAGCAGTTACTCGAATGAGGGTACTAATGAAAAACTGTTTTTT. Translating it yields CASSYSNEGTNEKLFF.

This rearrangement joins TRBV28 to TRBJ2-2, with D maybe TRBD1 (6 bases). Trimming cost V 6 bases and J 1 base, with 12 bases left between them. The germline gives CDR1 MDHEN, CDR2 SYDVKM. The CDR3 length is 15 residues. CDR3 sequence (DNA): TGTGCCAGCAGCTTGGGACAAGTGAACACCGGGGAGCTGTTTTTT. Protein: CASSLGQVNTGELFF.

The rearrangement joins TRBV5-6 to TRBJ1-1; TRBD1 is a possible D gene (5 bases). The V gene's germline CDR1 is SGHDT and CDR2 YYEEEE. V was pared by 6 bases and J by 0 bases, with 12 bases between. The CDR3 is 14 residues long. CDR3 protein: CASTRAGVNTEAFF. The CDR3 DNA is TGTGCCAGCACTCGGGCGGGGGTGAACACTGAAGCTTTCTTT. The full variable domain, completed using reference TRBV5-6 and TRBJ1-1, is DAGVTQSPTHLIKTRGQQVTLRCSPKSGHDTVSWYQQALGQGPQFIFQYYEEEERQRGNFPDRFSGHQFPNYSSELNVNALLLGDSALYLCASTRAGVNTEAFFGQGTRLTVV.